This is a list of T cell receptor beta chains from one sample in a study of T-cell memory formation after mild COVID-19. TCRdb passed the 5' RACE reads through MiXCR, listing each CDR3 protein once. This sample has 250,000 to 350,000 distinct CDR3 sequences, with roughly 21% found just once. The sample taken for sequencing was PBMCs or a T cell subset sorted from them (not recorded which). Receptors were obtained from a man between 18 and 29 years old who had mild COVID-19 (a few samples of this study predate the infection). Cell type and time point are not known. Both conserved end residues are part of each CDR3. D genes are given only for firm matches. Rows may omit the clone size; those that give it use once, few, many or a size class.

len,v_gene,j_gene,abundance,d_gene,CDR3aa,CDR3nt
13,TRBV2,TRBJ2-3,few,NA,CASRSPVPDTQYF,TGTGCCAGCAGATCCCCGGTGCCAGATACGCAGTATTTT
13,TRBV5-6,TRBJ2-7,NA,NA,CASSLDRTYEQYF,TGTGCCAGCAGCTTGGACAGAACCTACGAGCAGTACTTC
16,TRBV12-3/TRBV12-4,TRBJ2-3,NA,TRBD2,CASNTLGLAGADTQYF,TGTGCCAGCAACACACTAGGACTAGCGGGGGCAGATACGCAGTATTTT
15,TRBV12-3/TRBV12-4,TRBJ2-1,NA,NA,CASSSWPGNYNEQFF,TGTGCCAGCAGTTCCTGGCCAGGGAACTACAATGAGCAGTTCTTC
18,TRBV5-1,TRBJ2-1,few,TRBD2,CASSLAAVLAGGTREQFF,TGCGCCAGCAGCTTGGCGGCGGTCCTAGCGGGGGGGACAAGGGAGCAGTTCTTC
12,TRBV7-9,TRBJ1-5,NA,NA,CASSWDNQPQHF,TGTGCCAGCAGCTGGGATAATCAGCCCCAGCATTTT
13,TRBV10-3,TRBJ2-5,NA,NA,CAIKGSRTETQYF,TGTGCCATCAAAGGGTCCAGGACAGAGACCCAGTACTTC
14,TRBV12-3/TRBV12-4,TRBJ1-1,many,NA,CASSLAGPGTEAFF,TGTGCCAGCAGTTTAGCGGGTCCGGGGACTGAAGCTTTCTTT
16,TRBV7-6,TRBJ2-3,NA,TRBD2,CASSPRYTSGTDTQYF,TGTGCCAGCAGCCCGAGGTATACTAGCGGCACAGATACGCAGTATTTT
15,TRBV5-1,TRBJ2-1,NA,TRBD1,CASSEGQGPYNEQFF,TGCGCCAGCAGCGAGGGACAGGGACCCTACAATGAGCAGTTCTTC
15,TRBV4-1,TRBJ2-2,NA,TRBD1,CASTPSGQLGGELFF,TGCGCCAGCACACCCTCGGGACAGCTCGGCGGGGAGCTGTTTTTT
14,TRBV7-3,TRBJ2-1,NA,NA,CASTEGAGNNEQFF,TGTGCCAGCACTGAAGGAGCAGGGAACAATGAGCAGTTCTTC
12,TRBV14,TRBJ1-1,few,NA,CASSQEGSEAFF,TGTGCCAGCAGCCAAGAAGGCAGTGAAGCTTTCTTT
16,TRBV5-1,TRBJ2-5,few,NA,CASSPHGGHERKTQYF,TGCGCCAGCAGCCCACACGGGGGTCATGAACGGAAGACCCAGTACTTC
12,TRBV6-2/TRBV6-3,TRBJ2-1,few,NA,CASSYARDEQFF,TGTGCCAGCAGTTACGCCCGGGATGAGCAGTTCTTC
15,TRBV28,TRBJ1-6,few,TRBD1,CASSPPGQGESPLHF,TGTGCCAGCAGTCCACCGGGACAGGGGGAATCACCCCTCCACTTT
20,TRBV27,TRBJ1-1,few,TRBD1,CASSPDLRTGQGLLNTEAFF,TGTGCCAGCAGTCCAGACCTTCGAACGGGACAGGGGCTCTTAAACACTGAAGCTTTCTTT
15,TRBV24-1,TRBJ2-3,NA,TRBD1,CATSGWTGPPDTQYF,TGTGCCACCAGTGGGTGGACAGGGCCTCCAGATACGCAGTATTTT
15,TRBV4-1,TRBJ1-4,few,TRBD1,CASSPPDRGGEKLFF,TGCGCCAGCAGCCCCCCGGACAGGGGAGGCGAAAAACTGTTTTTT
12,TRBV5-1,TRBJ2-4,NA,NA,CASSFNQGNQYF,TGCGCCAGCAGTTTCAACCAGGGGAATCAGTACTTC
14,TRBV9,TRBJ2-5,many,NA,CASSVESSVETQYF,TGTGCCAGCAGCGTAGAGTCTAGCGTGGAGACCCAGTACTTC
16,TRBV4-2,TRBJ2-2,few,TRBD2,CASSSRLAGPTGELFF,TGTGCCAGCAGCTCGCGACTAGCGGGGCCCACCGGGGAGCTGTTTTTT
15,TRBV28,TRBJ1-2,few,NA,CASSLLWGADYGYTF,TGTGCCAGCAGTTTACTTTGGGGGGCCGACTATGGCTACACCTTC
15,TRBV4-2,TRBJ1-6,NA,NA,CASSQDVAGLSPLHF,TGTGCCAGCAGCCAAGATGTGGCAGGGCTTTCACCCCTCCACTTT